This T cell receptor (beta chain) originates from a study of response to subunit inactivated influenza vaccine. A word on this clonotype: Its target is unknown.

V dropped 6 bases and J dropped 3; count of bases not matched to a gene: 10. CDR3 length equals 16 residues. General observations from the study: Few additional T cells are recruited per seasonal influenza vaccination, authors suggested.

Using its own MiXCR run on the RT-PCR reads, TCRdb lists one record per CDR3 protein. Of hundreds of thousands of distinct CDR3 sequences listed, around 13% are singletons. The source material was PBMCs from blood, sampled 14 to 15 days before vaccination. The genes are TRBV12-3 or TRBV12-4 and TRBJ2-3; 9 nucleotides line up with TRBD1. The TCR was taken from a man aged 45 to 65 who received an inactivated influenza vaccine. The CDR3 DNA sequence: TGTGCCAGCAGCTCGAAACCGGGACAGGGTACAGATACGCAGTATTTT. This codes for CASSSKPGQGTDTQYF.